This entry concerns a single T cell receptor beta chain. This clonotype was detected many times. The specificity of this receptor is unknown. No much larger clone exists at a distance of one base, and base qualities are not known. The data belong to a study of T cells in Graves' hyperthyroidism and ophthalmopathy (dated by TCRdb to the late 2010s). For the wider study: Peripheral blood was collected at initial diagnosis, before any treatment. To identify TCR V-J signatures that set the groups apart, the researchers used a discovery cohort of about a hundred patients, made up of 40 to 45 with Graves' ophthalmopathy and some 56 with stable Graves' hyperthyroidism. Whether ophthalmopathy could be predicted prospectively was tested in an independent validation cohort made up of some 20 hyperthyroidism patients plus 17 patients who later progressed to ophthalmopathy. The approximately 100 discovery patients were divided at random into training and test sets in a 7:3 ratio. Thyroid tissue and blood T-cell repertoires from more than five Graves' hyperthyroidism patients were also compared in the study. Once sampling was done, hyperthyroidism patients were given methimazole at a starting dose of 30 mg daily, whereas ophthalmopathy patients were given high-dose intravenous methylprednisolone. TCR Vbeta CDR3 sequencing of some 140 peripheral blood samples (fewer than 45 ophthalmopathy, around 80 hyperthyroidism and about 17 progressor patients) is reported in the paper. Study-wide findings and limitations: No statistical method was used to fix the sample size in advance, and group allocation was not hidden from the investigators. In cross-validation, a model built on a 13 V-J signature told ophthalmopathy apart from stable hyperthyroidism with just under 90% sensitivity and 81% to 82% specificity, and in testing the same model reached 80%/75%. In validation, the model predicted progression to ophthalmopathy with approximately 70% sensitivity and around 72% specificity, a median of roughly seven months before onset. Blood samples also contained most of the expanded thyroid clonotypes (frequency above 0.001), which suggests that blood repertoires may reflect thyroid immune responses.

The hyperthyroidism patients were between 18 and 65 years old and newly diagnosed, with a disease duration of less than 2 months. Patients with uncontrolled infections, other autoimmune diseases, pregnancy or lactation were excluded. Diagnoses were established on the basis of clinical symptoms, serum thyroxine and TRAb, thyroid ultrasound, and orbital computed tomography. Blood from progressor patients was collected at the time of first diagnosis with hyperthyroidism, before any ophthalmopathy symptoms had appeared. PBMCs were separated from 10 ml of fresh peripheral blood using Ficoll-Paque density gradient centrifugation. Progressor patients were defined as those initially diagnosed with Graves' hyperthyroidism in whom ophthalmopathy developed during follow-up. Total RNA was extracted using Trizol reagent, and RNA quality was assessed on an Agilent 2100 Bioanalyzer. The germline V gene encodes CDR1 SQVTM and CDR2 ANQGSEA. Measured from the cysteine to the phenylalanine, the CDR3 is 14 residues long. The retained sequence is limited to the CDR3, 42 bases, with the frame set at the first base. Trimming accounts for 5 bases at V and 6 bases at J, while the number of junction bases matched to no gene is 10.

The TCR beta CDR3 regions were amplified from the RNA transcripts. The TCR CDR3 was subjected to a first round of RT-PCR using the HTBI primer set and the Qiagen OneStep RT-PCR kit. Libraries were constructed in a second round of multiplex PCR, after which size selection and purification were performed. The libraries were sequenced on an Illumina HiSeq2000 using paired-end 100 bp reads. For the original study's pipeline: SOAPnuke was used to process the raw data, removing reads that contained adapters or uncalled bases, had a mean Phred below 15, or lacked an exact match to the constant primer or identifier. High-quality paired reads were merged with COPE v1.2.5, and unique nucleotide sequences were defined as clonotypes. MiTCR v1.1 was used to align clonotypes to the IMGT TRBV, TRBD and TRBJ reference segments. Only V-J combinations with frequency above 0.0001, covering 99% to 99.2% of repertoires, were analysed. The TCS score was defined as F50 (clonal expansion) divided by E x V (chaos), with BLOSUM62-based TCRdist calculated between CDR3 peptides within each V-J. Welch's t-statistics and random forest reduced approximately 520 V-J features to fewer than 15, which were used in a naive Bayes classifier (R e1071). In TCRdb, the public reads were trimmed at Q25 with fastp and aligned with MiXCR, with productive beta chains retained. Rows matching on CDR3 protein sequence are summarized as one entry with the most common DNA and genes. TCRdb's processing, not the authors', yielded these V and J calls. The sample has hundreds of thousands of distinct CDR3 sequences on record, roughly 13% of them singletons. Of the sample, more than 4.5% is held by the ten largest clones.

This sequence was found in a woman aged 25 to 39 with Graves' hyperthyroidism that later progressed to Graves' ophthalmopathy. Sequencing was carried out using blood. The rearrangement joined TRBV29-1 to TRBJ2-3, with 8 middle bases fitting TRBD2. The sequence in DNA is TGCAGCGTTCTTCTGATAGCGGGGTCGGATACGCAGTATTTT. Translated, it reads CSVLLIAGSDTQYF.